This TCR beta chain originates from a study of a mutant IDH1 vaccine in newly diagnosed glioma. Study information: All eight of the vaccinations patients received fell in weeks 1, 3, 5, 7, 11, 15, 19 and 23. First vaccine doses came 4-6 weeks after radiotherapy alone, or with temozolomide cycles. Patients were pretreated with radiotherapy, temozolomide, or both, mostly both. General study findings and limits: Pseudoprogression apparently lacked any relation to changes in top peripheral T cell clonotypes.

TCRdb's copy holds only in-frame clones and misses some; the assay was immunoSEQ multiplex PCR. The table shows 20,000 to 25,000 clones, with around 80% occurring only once. Of note for this clone: Its antigen is unknown.

The V and J ends lost 2 bases and 5 bases respectively, with 15 bases between them. The length of the CDR3 is 14 residues. CDR1 GTSNPN and CDR2 SVGIG come from the germline V gene (reference sequence). Indicated time point: week 23, last vaccination. One vaccine dose held 300 ug of mutant IDH1 20-mer peptide and came with topical imiquimod. The V gene is TRBV30, the J gene TRBJ1-2; D may be TRBD1 (5 bases). This clonotype originated in a man aged 30 to 45 with glioma. Specimen: PBMCs, collected from a glioma patient whose treatment included an IDH1 peptide vaccine. In nucleotides, the CDR3 is TGTGCCTGGAGTCCACCAGGGAAATGGTATGGCTACACCTTC. This gives the protein CAWSPPGKWYGYTF.